This TCR beta chain appears in the sequencing data of a study of cytomegalovirus exposure and HLA in healthy donors. About this clone: Its antigen is unknown.

Vbeta (60) and Jbeta (13) primers were used in the PCR. TCRdb keeps only in-frame clones here, not all; method: immunoSEQ multiplex PCR. The table has nearly 110,000 clones, roughly 80% seen once. Trimming stripped 10 bases from V and 4 bases from J, with 13 bases between. This CDR3 is 12 amino acids long. Germline V gene sequence: CDR1 SNHLY, CDR2 FYNNEI. Findings of the study overall: Some highly shared sequence variants likely arose as a pipeline artifact. Indistinguishability led to the exclusion of some V segments, TRBV6-2 and TRBV6-3 included.

Sequenced: PBMCs. The clonotype was recovered from a man in his thirties or forties in good health and CMV-seronegative. The V and J genes are TRBV2 and TRBJ1-1; the D is unclear. This CDR3 is CATLTGGTEAFF. For the CDR3, the DNA is TGTGCCACCCTGACCGGCGGCACTGAAGCTTTCTTT.